Below are 8 T cell receptor beta chains sequenced from a single sample in a study of blood T cell repertoires in COVID-19. The data were produced by immunoSEQ multiplex PCR, yet TCRdb's version contains in-frame clones alone and is incomplete. Here the sample spans 25,000 to 30,000 clones, around 88% being singletons. Sequenced sample: peripheral blood. All receptors come from a human donor in a cohort sampled during active COVID-19.

The chain employs TRBV28 and TRBJ1-3; unclear D gene. CDR3 length: 13 amino acids. V was cut by 11 bases and J by 0 bases, with 11 bases left in between. The germline V gene encodes CDR1 MDHEN and CDR2 SYDVKM. The CDR3 here is CAAEHPSGNTIYF. The CDR3 DNA is TGTGCCGCCGAGCACCCCTCTGGAAACACCATATATTTT.

Turning to this clone: Relative to the germline gene, one junction end is altered; a read error may explain this. The J gene is TRBJ1-3, the V gene TRBV12-3 or TRBV12-4, with TRBD1 as a possible D gene (5 bases). This CDR3 is 12 amino acids long. The DNA of the CDR3 is TGTGCCAGCAGTTCGGACACCCTTCGCTTTATATTT. Its translation: CASSSDTLRFIF.

The chain carries TRBV5-4 and TRBJ2-1, with TRBD2 matching over 9 bases. The J segment lost 2 bases and the V segment lost 0 bases, leaving 9 bases of the junction unmatched. Germline V CDR1 and CDR2: SGHNT, YYREEE (reference sequence). The CDR3 contains 18 residues. Here the CDR3 DNA reads TGTGCCAGCAGCTTGGTGGTGGGGCTAGCGGGGACCTACAATGAGCAGTTCTTC. Protein sequence: CASSLVVGLAGTYNEQFF.

V usage is TRBV9 and J usage is TRBJ1-6, with 11 nucleotides matching TRBD1. The germline V gene encodes CDR1 SGDLS and CDR2 YYNGEE. The CDR3 extends over 15 amino acids. V lost 0 bases, J lost 10 bases, and 3 bases stayed unmatched. CDR3 in DNA: TGTGCCAGCAGCGTAGAAGGGACAGGGGGATCACCCCTCCACTTT. Translation gives CASSVEGTGGSPLHF.

This chain links TRBV5-1 with TRBJ2-5; unclear D gene. V was shortened by 2 bases and J by 3 bases, with 8 bases between the two germline ends. Germline V gives CDR1 SGHRS, CDR2 YFSETQ. CDR3 length: 13 residues. The DNA for the CDR3 is TGCGCCAGCAGCTTCGCAGGAAAAGAGACCCAGTACTTC. This translates into CASSFAGKETQYF. The full variable domain, with the rest looked up from reference TRBV5-1 and TRBJ2-5, is KAGVTQTPRYLIKTRGQQVTLSCSPISGHRSVSWYQQTPGQGLQFLFEYFSETQRNKGNFPGRFSGRQFSNSRSEMNVSTLELGDSALYLCASSFAGKETQYFGPGTRLLVL.

This chain links TRBV4-2 with TRBJ2-1; a weak D match, TRBD1 (6 bases). With 2 bases removed from V and 8 bases from J, the gap between germline ends came to 13 bases. The germline V gene encodes CDR1 LGHNA and CDR2 YNFKEQ. The CDR3 extends over 14 amino acids. The CDR3 loop is CASSQRDRLDEQFF. CDR3 DNA sequence: TGTGCCAGCAGCCAAAGAGACAGGCTAGATGAGCAGTTCTTC.

V and J are TRBV9 and TRBJ1-6, with D possibly being TRBD1 (6 bases). The germline V gene has CDR1 SGDLS and CDR2 YYNGEE. Trimming took 3 bases from V and 9 from J, leaving 13 bases between them. This CDR3 contains 14 residues. The DNA of the CDR3 is TGTGCCAGCAGCGAGGGGGGGAGAGGTTCACCCCTCCACTTT. It is translated as CASSEGGRGSPLHF.

The chain uses TRBV7-2 and TRBJ2-7; 7 positions agree with TRBD2. The CDR3 has 15 residues. With V trimmed by 1 base and J by 6 bases, 9 bases remained unmatched. CDR1 and CDR2 (germline): SGHTA, FQGNSA. The CDR3 spells CASSLDSGEGREQYF. The CDR3 bases are TGTGCCAGCAGCTTAGATTCGGGGGAGGGCCGCGAGCAGTACTTC.